This passage covers 26 T cell receptor beta chains from one sample sequenced in a study of blood T cell repertoires in COVID-19. Repertoires were generated with immunoSEQ multiplex PCR, while TCRdb's copy carries only in-frame clones and drops some. The sample gives some 240,000 clones, about 79% of which show up once; around 1.5% is in the top ten. Sequencing input: peripheral blood. The receptors stem from a middle-aged woman who had recovered from COVID-19.

The chain combines TRBV5-1 with TRBJ2-1; a possible D gene is TRBD1 (6 bases). Trimming shortened V by 1 base and J by 6 bases, and 14 bases separated the two germline ends. The CDR3 extends over 15 amino acids. Germline CDR1 SGHRS, CDR2 YFSETQ. The CDR3 sequence is CASSLSGGHGNEQFF. The CDR3, as DNA: TGCGCCAGCAGCTTGAGTGGGGGCCATGGCAATGAGCAGTTCTTC.

This chain links TRBV3-1 (or the pseudogene TRBV3-2) with TRBJ1-1; D uncertain. Trimming removed 0 bases from V and 5 bases from J, with 19 bases in between. The CDR3 totals 17 residues. Germline CDR1 and CDR2: LGHDT and YNNKEL (reference sequence). The DNA for the CDR3 is TGTGCCAGCAGCCAAGATCGGAGGCCCTCAGCGAGGACTGAAGCTTTCTTT. This codes for CASSQDRRPSARTEAFF.

The chain employs TRBV28 and TRBJ2-2; 10 nucleotides agree with TRBD1. The junction had 9 bases not matched to a gene; V was cut back by 8 bases and J by 3 bases. Germline-derived CDR1 and CDR2 are MDHEN and SYDVKM. The CDR3 is 16 amino acids. The CDR3: CASSPPGTGDTGELFF. In nucleotides, the CDR3 is TGTGCCAGCTCTCCGCCCGGGACAGGGGACACCGGGGAGCTGTTTTTT. Supplemented by reference TRBV28 and TRBJ2-2, the full variable domain reads DVKVTQSSRYLVKRTGEKVFLECVQDMDHENMFWYRQDPGLGLRLIYFSYDVKMKEKGDIPEGYSVSREKKERFSLILESASTNQTSMYLCASSPPGTGDTGELFFGEGSRLTVL.

As for this clone: One junction end disagrees with the germline gene, perhaps due to a read error. This chain connects TRBV19 to TRBJ2-2; 7 bases are a match to TRBD2. Germline CDR1 LNHDA, CDR2 SQIVND (reference sequence). The CDR3 runs 16 residues. For the CDR3, the DNA is TGTGCCAGTCGTATTGATCGGGGGGCGAACACCGGGGAGCTGTTTTTT. As protein: CASRIDRGANTGELFF.

V usage is TRBV18 and J usage is TRBJ2-3; D gene ambiguous. The CDR3 covers 12 residues. From germline, CDR1 is KGHSH and CDR2 LQKENI. The V and J ends lost 6 bases and 5 bases respectively, with 9 bases between them. This chain's CDR3 is CASSSSQDTQYF. In nucleotides, the CDR3 is TGTGCCAGCTCCTCTTCACAAGATACGCAGTATTTT. Full variable domain (outside the CDR3, taken from reference TRBV18 and TRBJ2-3): NAGVMQNPRHLVRRRGQEARLRCSPMKGHSHVYWYRQLPEEGLKFMVYLQKENIIDESGMPKERFSAEFPKEGPSILRIQQVVRGDSAAYFCASSSSQDTQYFGPGTRLTVL.

This rearrangement joins TRBV28 to TRBJ1-1; D is unresolved. The V gene lost 8 bases and the J gene lost 0 bases, with 19 bases spanning the gap. This CDR3 spans 16 amino acids. Germline values: CDR1 MDHEN, CDR2 SYDVKM. The CDR3 DNA is TGTGCCAGCGCCTTTCATCAAACAGTCATGAACACTGAAGCTTTCTTT. This encodes CASAFHQTVMNTEAFF. Together with reference TRBV28 and TRBJ1-1, the CDR3 gives the full variable domain: DVKVTQSSRYLVKRTGEKVFLECVQDMDHENMFWYRQDPGLGLRLIYFSYDVKMKEKGDIPEGYSVSREKKERFSLILESASTNQTSMYLCASAFHQTVMNTEAFFGQGTRLTVV.

The genes are TRBV9 and TRBJ2-2; TRBD1 matches 8 bases. Per the germline V gene, CDR1 is SGDLS and CDR2 is YYNGEE. There are 14 residues in the CDR3. J was trimmed by 6 bases and V by 5 bases; bases with no gene match: 6. The CDR3 region is CASSDWTGSGELFF. The DNA for the CDR3 is TGTGCCAGCAGTGACTGGACAGGGTCCGGGGAGCTGTTTTTT.

The chain has TRBV11-3 and TRBJ2-7; 8 positions agree with TRBD1. The germline V gene encodes CDR1 SGHNT and CDR2 YENEEA. With 0 bases clipped from V and 9 bases from J, the junction kept 10 bases outside the gene matches. CDR3 length: 15 residues. DNA for the CDR3: TGTGCCAGCAGCTTAGATGGGGAACAGGGGGTGAGGCAGTACTTC. Residues: CASSLDGEQGVRQYF.

This chain connects TRBV23-1 to TRBJ1-5, with 8 nucleotides matching TRBD1. TRBV23-1 is classed as an ORF, of uncertain function. This CDR3 contains 20 residues. The trim removed 3 bases at V and 0 bases at J, leaving 16 bases unmatched. The CDR3: CASSQKSGTGQRNSNQPQHF. CDR3 nucleotide sequence: TGCGCCAGCAGTCAGAAATCCGGGACAGGACAACGAAATAGCAATCAGCCCCAGCATTTT.

This sequence joins TRBV29-1 and TRBJ2-3, with 7 bases fitting TRBD1. With 0 bases clipped from V and 2 bases from J, the junction kept 2 bases outside the gene matches. The CDR3 extends over 14 amino acids. CDR1 SQVTM and CDR2 ANQGSEA come from the germline V gene. In nucleotides, the CDR3 is TGCAGCGTTGAAGAGACAGGGTTCACAGATACGCAGTATTTT. Its translation is CSVEETGFTDTQYF.

This clone came up once. The chain combines TRBV6-6 with TRBJ2-2, with TRBD1 matching over 7 bases. CDR3 size: 15 residues. With V trimmed by 6 bases and J by 6 bases, 10 bases remained unmatched. Germline V gene data show CDR1 as MNHNY and CDR2 as SVGAGI (reference sequence). CDR3 amino acids: CASSRTTGISGELFF. DNA for the CDR3: TGTGCCAGCAGCAGAACGACAGGGATATCCGGGGAGCTGTTTTTT.

The chain couples TRBV7-2 to TRBJ1-6; 7 bases are a match to TRBD1. The V gene's germline CDR1 is SGHTA and CDR2 FQGNSA. The CDR3 totals 15 residues. The V gene end was trimmed by 8 bases and the J gene end by 4 bases; junction bases not matched to a gene: 8. CDR3 residues: CASGSGQLYNSPLHF. The DNA for the CDR3 is TGTGCCAGCGGCTCGGGACAGCTGTATAATTCACCCCTCCACTTT.

The CDR3 loop is CASSRGGAGNYGYTF. The CDR3 nucleotides read TGTGCCAGCAGCCGAGGTGGGGCCGGTAACTATGGCTACACCTTC. The chain recombines TRBV14 with TRBJ1-2, with D tentatively TRBD1 (5 bases). Trimming took 4 bases from V and 1 from J, leaving 13 bases between them. This CDR3 is built from 15 residues. The V gene's germline CDR1 is SGHDN and CDR2 FVKESK.

This clone is a singleton in its sample. V usage is TRBV2 and J usage is TRBJ2-3, with 10 bases matching TRBD2. The CDR3 is 14 amino acids. Germline V gene sequence: CDR1 SNHLY, CDR2 FYNNEI. The trim removed 10 bases at V and 3 bases at J, leaving 7 bases unmatched. The CDR3 region has the DNA TGTGCCATAGGGACTAGCGAAGAGACAGATACGCAGTATTTT. This codes for CAIGTSEETDTQYF.

The chain couples TRBV6-2 or TRBV6-3 to TRBJ1-2; maybe TRBD1 (5 bases). This CDR3 has 13 residues. Germline CDR1 reads MNHEY; CDR2 reads SVGEGT. V shed 2 bases and J shed 8 bases, with 12 bases lying between them. The CDR3 DNA reads as TGTGCCAGCAGTTACCGGGGAGGGGAAGGCTACACCTTC. Residues: CASSYRGGEGYTF.

This chain joins TRBV6-5 and TRBJ1-4; D unclear. CDR3 size: 14 residues. Germline CDR1 reads MNHEY; CDR2 reads SVGAGI. V lost 11 bases, J lost 6 bases, and 19 bases lay in between. The DNA for the CDR3 is TGTGCCTCAAATAATCGACAAACGGATGAAAAACTGTTTTTT. Protein product: CASNNRQTDEKLFF.

The J gene is TRBJ2-7, the V gene TRBV28; TRBD1 might be the D (8 bases). The ends were cut back, 5 bases at V and 1 base at J, with 18 bases in the middle. This CDR3 has 16 amino acids. Germline V gene data show CDR1 as MDHEN and CDR2 as SYDVKM. CDR3 nucleotide sequence: TGTGCCAGCAGTGGACAGGGAGGGACCTTTTCCTACGAGCAGTACTTC. Its translation: CASSGQGGTFSYEQYF.

The chain uses TRBV11-3 and TRBJ2-4; possible D gene TRBD1, 6 bases. The CDR3 covers 17 residues. From germline, CDR1 is SGHNT and CDR2 YENEEA. Trimming removed 5 bases at V and 2 bases at J, with 19 bases between. CDR3 coding DNA: TGTGCCAGCAGCCCAGACGCAGGGGTCCTGACCAAAAACATTCAGTACTTC. Encoded protein: CASSPDAGVLTKNIQYF.

The chain joins TRBV21-1 to TRBJ2-7; the table's D call TRBD2 went unverified against the DNA. TRBV21-1 is flagged as a pseudogene. The CDR3 spans 12 residues. The DNA for the CDR3 is TGTGCCAGCAGCATGAGGAAGGAAGAGCAGTACTTC. This codes for CASSMRKEEQYF.

There are a few counts of this clone. The chain combines TRBV10-3 with TRBJ2-5; TRBD1 matches 8 bases. The CDR3 loop spans 18 amino acids. Germline V CDR1 and CDR2: ENHRY, SYGVKD. V gave up 0 bases and J gave up 4 bases; unmatched junction bases: 13. The CDR3 nucleotides read TGTGCCATCAGTGAGTCCCTTGGACAGGGTAAACGTCCAGAGACCCAGTACTTC. This translates into CAISESLGQGKRPETQYF.

This chain links TRBV6-1 with TRBJ2-7; D unclear. CDR1 is MNHNS, CDR2 SASEGT, per germline. There are 15 residues in the CDR3. Trimming took off 2 bases at V and 3 bases at J, with 14 bases between the two ends. The CDR3 nucleotides read TGTGCCAGCAGTGAACCCAGCGTCGGTCACTACGAGCAGTACTTC. Translation: CASSEPSVGHYEQYF.

The chain joins TRBV6-5 to TRBJ1-2; tentatively, D is TRBD1 (5 bases). In germline, CDR1 is MNHEY, CDR2 SVGAGI. The CDR3 spans 12 residues. CDR3 in amino acids: CAHSQGTKGYTF. CDR3 DNA sequence: TGTGCTCATAGTCAGGGTACTAAGGGCTACACCTTC.

This chain uses TRBV7-2 with TRBJ2-5, with D perhaps TRBD1 (6 bases). CDR3 length: 13 residues. V lost 4 bases to trimming and J lost 4 bases, with 10 bases between them. Germline CDR1 SGHTA, CDR2 FQGNSA. The DNA for the CDR3 is TGTGCCAGCAGCTACAGGGTTGCAGAGACCCAGTACTTC. This encodes CASSYRVAETQYF.

The genes are TRBV9 and TRBJ2-7; TRBD2 aligns across 8 bases. This CDR3 has 16 amino acids. Germline loops: CDR1 SGDLS, CDR2 YYNGEE. V shed 4 bases, J shed 1 base, and the junction held 10 bases outside the gene matches. The CDR3 DNA is TGTGCCAGCAGCCCGACCGGGACTAGGGGGTCCTACGAGCAGTACTTC. It is translated as CASSPTGTRGSYEQYF.

The chain couples TRBV5-1 to TRBJ2-5; D is unresolved. V lost 4 bases and J lost 6, with 7 bases in between. Germline V gives CDR1 SGHRS, CDR2 YFSETQ. The CDR3 covers 11 residues. CDR3 sequence: CASSPGKTQYF. The CDR3 region has the DNA TGCGCCAGCAGCCCCGGTAAGACCCAGTACTTC.

The J gene is TRBJ2-7, the V gene TRBV11-2; D perhaps matches TRBD1 (6 bases). The germline V gene encodes CDR1 SGHAT and CDR2 FQNNGV. This CDR3 spans 14 amino acids. V lost 2 bases, J lost 3 bases, and 11 bases lay in between. The CDR3: CASSLIAGVYEQYF. For the CDR3, the DNA is TGTGCCAGCAGCTTAATCGCAGGGGTCTACGAGCAGTACTTC.